These T cell receptor beta chains were read from a single sample in a study of T cell responses to AZD1222 COVID-19 vaccine. Clones were read by immunoSEQ multiplex PCR, and TCRdb kept only the in-frame ones, dropping some. The data show 80,000 or so clones, 85% to 90% seen once. Sequenced here: peripheral blood, sampled on day 0 of AZD1222 vaccination. The receptor set was obtained from an adult in good health. Each CDR3 is given with its conserved first and last residue. The D gene is left open where the match is weak. Size is omitted from some rows. Given values are once, few, many or a class for expanded clones.

CASSMGRGHTEAFF,TGTGCCAGTAGTATGGGCAGGGGGCACACTGAAGCTTTCTTT,TRBV19,TRBJ1-1,NA,TRBD1
CASSLDHRGSAEAFF,TGTGCCAGCAGCTTGGATCACAGGGGATCCGCTGAAGCTTTCTTT,TRBV5-6,TRBJ1-1,NA,TRBD1
CASSATRVAEAFF,TGTGCCAGCAGTGCCACCAGGGTCGCTGAAGCTTTCTTT,TRBV6-4,TRBJ1-1,NA,NA
CASTGQGHYGYTF,TGCGCCAGCACCGGACAGGGACACTATGGCTACACCTTC,TRBV5-1,TRBJ1-2,NA,TRBD1
CASREAGTGAYGYTF,TGCGCCAGCAGAGAGGCGGGGACAGGGGCCTATGGCTACACCTTC,TRBV10-2,TRBJ1-2,few,TRBD1
CASRTRGFLRETQYF,TGTGCCAGCAGAACCCGGGGTTTTCTTAGGGAGACCCAGTACTTC,TRBV2,TRBJ2-5,NA,NA
CASSRQGQGANYGYTF,TGTGCCAGCAGTCGTCAGGGGCAGGGGGCTAACTATGGCTACACCTTC,TRBV7-2,TRBJ1-2,NA,TRBD1
CASSTGSVEQFF,TGTGCCAGCAGCACCGGGTCCGTTGAGCAGTTCTTC,TRBV5-6,TRBJ2-1,NA,NA
CASSLRETQYF,TGTGCCAGCAGCTTGCGAGAGACCCAGTACTTC,TRBV5-6,TRBJ2-5,once,NA
CAWSVASGGNNEQFF,TGTGCCTGGAGTGTAGCTAGCGGGGGGAACAATGAGCAGTTCTTC,TRBV30,TRBJ2-1,NA,TRBD2
CASSLGAGANTGELFF,TGCGCCAGCAGCTTGGGCGCAGGCGCGAACACCGGGGAGCTGTTTTTT,TRBV5-1,TRBJ2-2,NA,NA
CASSEDPGQANTEAFF,TGTGCCAGCAGTGAGGACCCGGGACAAGCGAACACTGAAGCTTTCTTT,TRBV25-1,TRBJ1-1,NA,NA
CASNAHGAYGYTF,TGTGCCAGTAACGCCCATGGCGCGTATGGCTACACCTTC,TRBV19,TRBJ1-2,NA,NA
CASSPKAGGSYNEQFF,TGTGCCAGCAGTCCCAAAGCGGGGGGCTCCTACAATGAGCAGTTCTTC,TRBV27,TRBJ2-1,NA,TRBD2
CASTRGSYEQYF,TGTGCCAGCACCAGGGGCTCCTACGAGCAGTACTTC,TRBV2,TRBJ2-7,NA,NA
CASSKGADTEAFF,TGTGCCAGCTCTAAGGGGGCCGACACTGAAGCTTTCTTT,TRBV18,TRBJ1-1,NA,TRBD1
CASSNLGFNEKLFF,TGTGCCAGCAGCAACCTCGGATTCAATGAAAAACTGTTTTTT,TRBV7-6,TRBJ1-4,NA,NA
CASSLSSYEQYF,TGTGCCAGCAGCTTATCCTCCTACGAGCAGTACTTC,TRBV11-2,TRBJ2-7,NA,NA
CASSRDRGAEAFF,TGTGCCAGCAGCCGAGACAGAGGCGCTGAAGCTTTCTTT,TRBV5-8,TRBJ1-1,NA,NA
CATSDPFRVAQHF,TGTGCCACCAGTGACCCATTTCGGGTAGCCCAGCATTTT,TRBV24-1,TRBJ1-5,NA,NA
CAWSVGRVVEAFF,TGTGCCTGGAGTGTGGGGAGGGTTGTTGAAGCTTTCTTT,TRBV30,TRBJ1-1,NA,NA
CASSQGSYNSPLHF,TGTGCCAGCAGCCAGGGTTCCTATAATTCACCCCTCCACTTT,TRBV3-1/TRBV3-2,TRBJ1-6,NA,NA
CASSPGTGVSPLHF,TGTGCCAGCTCCCCCGGGACAGGTGTTTCACCCCTCCACTTT,TRBV18,TRBJ1-6,NA,TRBD1
CASSVEGARGLSGYTF,TGTGCCAGCAGCGTAGAGGGTGCACGGGGCCTATCAGGCTACACCTTC,TRBV9,TRBJ1-2,NA,NA
CASKQAHGTGYGYTF,TGTGCCAGCAAGCAGGCCCATGGAACCGGTTATGGCTACACCTTC,TRBV2,TRBJ1-2,NA,NA
CASSRTSGSSYNEQFF,TGTGCCAGCAGCAGGACTAGCGGGAGCTCCTACAATGAGCAGTTCTTC,TRBV7-3,TRBJ2-1,NA,TRBD2
CASSPRGLIYEQYF,TGTGCCAGCAGCCCCAGGGGGCTGATCTACGAGCAGTACTTC,TRBV7-8,TRBJ2-7,NA,TRBD1